Listed below are T cell receptor beta chains from one sample, sequenced in a study of shared clonotypes between healthy human individuals. Libraries were prepared by immunoSEQ multiplex PCR; TCRdb keeps only in-frame clonotypes and omits some of them. The sample shows around 350,000 clones, roughly 70% of them seen only once. Sequenced input: memory CD4+ T cells sorted from blood. These receptors were taken from a young man in good health. Each CDR3 is given with its conserved first and last residue. D genes are given only for firm matches. Not every row has a clone size; where given, it reads once, few, many or a size class.

D	size	V	J	CDR3	DNA
TRBD1	few	TRBV28	TRBJ1-3	CASSFPGTGGAAGNTIYF	TGTGCCAGCAGTTTCCCCGGGACAGGGGGCGCGGCTGGAAACACCATATATTTT
.	.	TRBV4-3	TRBJ2-1	CASSQDSYRDEQFF	TGCGCCAGCAGCCAAGACTCCTACAGGGATGAGCAGTTCTTC
TRBD1	few	TRBV25-1	TRBJ2-5	CASSGYRGPETQYF	TGTGCCAGCAGTGGGTACAGGGGGCCAGAGACCCAGTACTTC
.	few	TRBV18	TRBJ2-2	CASSPSSETRGGELFF	TGTGCCAGCTCACCATCGAGCGAAACCCGGGGCGGGGAGCTGTTTTTT
TRBD1	.	TRBV9	TRBJ1-2	CASSVGVGTGNGYTF	TGTGCCAGCAGCGTAGGGGTTGGGACAGGGAATGGCTACACCTTC
TRBD2	.	TRBV11-2	TRBJ2-7	CASSPGLVEQYF	TGTGCCAGCAGCCCTGGACTAGTCGAGCAGTACTTC
.	.	TRBV7-3	TRBJ2-6	CASSLSSSSSGANVLTF	TGTGCCAGCAGCTTGAGCAGCTCATCTTCTGGGGCCAACGTCCTGACTTTC
.	.	TRBV10-3	TRBJ2-7	CAISGTDYEQYF	TGTGCCATCAGTGGTACAGACTACGAGCAGTACTTC
.	.	TRBV18	TRBJ2-3	CASSRTGSSSTDTQYF	TGTGCCAGCTCGCGAACAGGAAGCTCTAGCACAGATACGCAGTATTTT
TRBD2	.	TRBV19	TRBJ2-5	CASSALAGSGETQYF	TGTGCCAGTAGTGCGCTAGCGGGCTCCGGGGAGACCCAGTACTTC
.	.	TRBV2	TRBJ2-6	CASTAGANVLTF	TGTGCCAGCACCGCAGGCGCCAACGTCCTGACTTTC
.	.	TRBV6-1	TRBJ2-7	CASSVPRSSYEQYF	TGTGCCAGCAGTGTCCCCAGGAGCTCCTACGAGCAGTACTTC
TRBD1	.	TRBV6-5	TRBJ1-1	CASSRDSSTEAFF	TGTGCCAGCAGTCGGGACAGCTCGACCGAAGCTTTCTTT
TRBD1	.	TRBV2	TRBJ2-4	CASSLTGGANIQYF	TGTGCCAGCAGTCTGACAGGGGGCGCTAACATTCAGTACTTC
TRBD1	once	TRBV7-2	TRBJ1-2	CASSTGQAVDYGYTF	TGTGCCAGCAGCACCGGACAGGCAGTCGACTATGGCTACACCTTC
.	.	TRBV6-1	TRBJ2-5	CASSEAGTVGTQYF	TGTGCCAGCAGTGAAGCGGGGACTGTCGGGACCCAGTACTTC
TRBD2	.	TRBV7-8	TRBJ2-4	CASSLSRGGSDIQYF	TGTGCCAGCAGCTTATCGCGCGGGGGTTCGGACATTCAGTACTTC
.	.	TRBV18	TRBJ2-3	CASSRTGDTQYF	TGTGCCAGCTCACGAACGGGAGATACGCAGTATTTT
.	once	TRBV7-9	TRBJ2-7	CASGLEAGYEQYF	TGTGCCAGCGGGCTGGAGGCGGGGTACGAGCAGTACTTC
.	.	TRBV9	TRBJ2-7	CASSVDSGPYEQYF	TGTGCCAGCAGCGTAGATTCAGGTCCCTACGAGCAGTACTTC
.	.	TRBV6-1	TRBJ2-5	CASTPVGGLETQYF	TGTGCCAGCACCCCGGTTGGTGGGTTAGAGACCCAGTACTTC
.	.	TRBV19	TRBJ1-1	CASNRDVNTEAFF	TGTGCCAGTAACAGGGATGTGAACACTGAAGCTTTCTTT
TRBD1	.	TRBV29-1	TRBJ1-3	CSVGEKVLGTAGNTIYF	TGCAGCGTTGGGGAAAAAGTTTTAGGGACAGCTGGAAACACCATATATTTT
TRBD1	.	TRBV13	TRBJ1-2	CASSGTGENSANYGYTF	TGTGCCAGCAGCGGGACAGGCGAGAATTCCGCTAACTATGGCTACACCTTC
.	once	TRBV28	TRBJ2-7	CASMEGENPTYEQYF	TGTGCCAGCATGGAGGGAGAAAACCCGACCTACGAGCAGTACTTC
TRBD2	few	TRBV15	TRBJ2-3	CATSRGTSGRSDTQYF	TGTGCCACCAGCAGAGGGACTAGCGGGAGGTCAGATACGCAGTATTTT
.	many	TRBV5-4	TRBJ2-3	CASSLAQRGGDTQYF	TGTGCCAGCAGCTTGGCGCAGAGAGGAGGAGATACGCAGTATTTT
TRBD2	.	TRBV5-4	TRBJ2-3	CASSLSGSVPDTQYF	TGTGCCAGCAGCTTAAGCGGGAGTGTACCAGATACGCAGTATTTT
.	.	TRBV28	TRBJ1-2	CASSTLGGPIYGYTF	TGTGCCAGCAGTACTCTCGGGGGCCCCATCTATGGCTACACCTTC
.	few	TRBV18	TRBJ2-3	CASSPPSSTDTQYF	TGTGCCAGCTCACCACCCTCCAGCACAGATACGCAGTATTTT
.	.	TRBV7-8	TRBJ1-1	CASSRGPGRQAMNTEAFF	TGTGCCAGCAGCCGGGGTCCCGGAAGACAGGCGATGAACACTGAAGCTTTCTTT
.	.	TRBV5-1	TRBJ2-7	CASSLGSRRWSSYEQYF	TGCGCCAGCAGCTTGGGAAGCCGTCGGTGGAGCTCCTACGAGCAGTACTTC
TRBD1	.	TRBV28	TRBJ1-5	CASIKGGEPQHF	TGTGCCAGCATCAAAGGGGGCGAGCCCCAGCATTTT
TRBD2	.	TRBV7-2	TRBJ2-3	CASSPSGSRGDTQYF	TGTGCCAGCAGCCCTAGCGGGAGTAGGGGAGATACGCAGTATTTT
.	.	TRBV7-6	TRBJ1-3	CASSALQQSSGNTIYF	TGTGCCAGCAGCGCCCTCCAACAGAGCTCTGGAAACACCATATATTTT
TRBD1	.	TRBV7-8	TRBJ1-4	CASSLAGGGNEKLFF	TGTGCCAGCAGCTTGGCAGGGGGAGGGAATGAAAAACTGTTTTTT
.	many	TRBV10-1	TRBJ2-1	CASSESGHPEKFF	TGCGCCAGCAGTGAGTCTGGACACCCTGAAAAGTTCTTC
TRBD2	few	TRBV6-1	TRBJ2-7	CATQRDYDYEQYF	TGTGCCACCCAGCGGGACTACGACTACGAGCAGTACTTC
TRBD1	once	TRBV19	TRBJ2-3	CASSRTGTAWSASTDTQYF	TGTGCCAGTAGCCGAACCGGGACAGCGTGGAGCGCAAGCACAGATACGCAGTATTTT
.	.	TRBV27	TRBJ2-2	CASRVFRETGELFF	TGTGCCAGCAGAGTCTTTCGGGAGACCGGGGAGCTGTTTTTT
TRBD2	.	TRBV28	TRBJ2-7	CASSAGGYEQYF	TGTGCCAGCAGCGCGGGGGGGTACGAGCAGTACTTC
.	.	TRBV7-9	TRBJ1-1	CASSLTGMNTEAFF	TGTGCCAGCAGCTTGACCGGAATGAACACTGAAGCTTTCTTT